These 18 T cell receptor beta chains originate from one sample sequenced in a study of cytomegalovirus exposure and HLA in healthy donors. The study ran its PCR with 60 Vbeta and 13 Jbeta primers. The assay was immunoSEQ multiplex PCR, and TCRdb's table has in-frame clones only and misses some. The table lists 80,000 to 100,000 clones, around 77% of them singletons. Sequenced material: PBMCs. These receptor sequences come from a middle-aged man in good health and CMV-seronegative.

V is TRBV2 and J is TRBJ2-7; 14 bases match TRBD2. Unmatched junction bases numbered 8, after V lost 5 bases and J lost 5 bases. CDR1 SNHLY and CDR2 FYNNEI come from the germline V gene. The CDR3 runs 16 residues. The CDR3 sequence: CASSTPGLAGVNEQYF. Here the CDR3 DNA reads TGTGCCAGCAGTACACCGGGACTAGCGGGAGTGAACGAGCAGTACTTC.

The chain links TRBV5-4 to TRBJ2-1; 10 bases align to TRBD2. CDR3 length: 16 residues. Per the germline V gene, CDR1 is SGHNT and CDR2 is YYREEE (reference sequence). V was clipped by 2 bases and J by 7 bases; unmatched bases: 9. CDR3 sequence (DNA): TGTGCCAGCAGCTTCGGCCGACTAGCGGGTAGGAATGAGCAGTTCTTC. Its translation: CASSFGRLAGRNEQFF.

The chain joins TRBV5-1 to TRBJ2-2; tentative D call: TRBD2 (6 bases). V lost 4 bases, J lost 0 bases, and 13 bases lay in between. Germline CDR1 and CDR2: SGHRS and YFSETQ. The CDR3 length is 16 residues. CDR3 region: CASSLGGEANTGELFF. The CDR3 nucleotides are TGCGCCAGCAGCCTAGGCGGGGAAGCGAACACCGGGGAGCTGTTTTTT.

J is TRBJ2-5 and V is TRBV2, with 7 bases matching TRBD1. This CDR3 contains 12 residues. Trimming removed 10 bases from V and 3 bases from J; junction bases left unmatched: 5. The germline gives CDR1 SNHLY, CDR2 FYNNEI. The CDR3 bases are TGTGCCACCGGGACAGCTAAAGAGACCCAGTACTTC. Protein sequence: CATGTAKETQYF.

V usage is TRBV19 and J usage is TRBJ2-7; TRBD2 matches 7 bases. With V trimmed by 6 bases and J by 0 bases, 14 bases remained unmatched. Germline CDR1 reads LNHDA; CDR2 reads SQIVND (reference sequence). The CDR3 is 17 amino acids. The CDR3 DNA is TGTGCCAGTAGCAGAACCATACTAGCGCAGAGCTCCTACGAGCAGTACTTC. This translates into CASSRTILAQSSYEQYF.

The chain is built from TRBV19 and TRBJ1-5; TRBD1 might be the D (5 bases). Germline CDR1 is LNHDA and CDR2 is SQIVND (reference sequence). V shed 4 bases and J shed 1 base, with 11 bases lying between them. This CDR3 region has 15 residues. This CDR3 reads CASSTTGGSNQPQHF. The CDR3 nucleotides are TGTGCCAGTAGTACCACTGGGGGGAGCAATCAGCCCCAGCATTTT. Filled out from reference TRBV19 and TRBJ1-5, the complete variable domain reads DGGITQSPKYLFRKEGQNVTLSCEQNLNHDAMYWYRQDPGQGLRLIYYSQIVNDFQKGDIAEGYSVSREKKESFPLTVTSAQKNPTAFYLCASSTTGGSNQPQHFGDGTRLSIL.

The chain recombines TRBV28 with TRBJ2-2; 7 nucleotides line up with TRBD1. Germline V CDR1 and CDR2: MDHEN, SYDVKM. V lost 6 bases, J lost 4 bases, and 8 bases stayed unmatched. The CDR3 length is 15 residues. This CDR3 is CASRARDRITGELFF. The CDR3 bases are TGTGCCAGCAGGGCCCGGGACAGAATCACCGGGGAGCTGTTTTTT.

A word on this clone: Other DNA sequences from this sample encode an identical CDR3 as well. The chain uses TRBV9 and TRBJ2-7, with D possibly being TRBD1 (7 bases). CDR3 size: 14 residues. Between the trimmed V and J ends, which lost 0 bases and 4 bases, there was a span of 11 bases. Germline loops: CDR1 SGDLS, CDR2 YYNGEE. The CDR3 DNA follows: TGTGCCAGCAGCGTAGCGGCAGGGGGGTACGAGCAGTACTTC. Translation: CASSVAAGGYEQYF. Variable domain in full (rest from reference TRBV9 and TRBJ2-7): DSGVTQTPKHLITATGQRVTLRCSPRSGDLSVYWYQQSLDQGLQFLIQYYNGEERAKGNILERFSAQQFPDLHSELNLSSLELGDSALYFCASSVAAGGYEQYFGPGTRLTVT.

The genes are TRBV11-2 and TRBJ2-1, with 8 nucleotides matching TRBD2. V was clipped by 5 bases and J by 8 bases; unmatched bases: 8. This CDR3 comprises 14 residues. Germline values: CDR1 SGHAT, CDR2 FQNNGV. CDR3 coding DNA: TGTGCCAGCAGCGTAACGGGACTAGGGGATGAGCAGTTCTTC. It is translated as CASSVTGLGDEQFF. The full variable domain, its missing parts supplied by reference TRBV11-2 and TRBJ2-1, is EAGVAQSPRYKIIEKRQSVAFWCNPISGHATLYWYQQILGQGPKLLIQFQNNGVVDDSQLPKDRFSAERLKGVDSTLKIQPAKLEDSAVYLCASSVTGLGDEQFFGPGTRLTVL.

The CDR3 nucleotides are TGCAGTGCTAGGACTGTGGGTGAAGCTTTCTTT. Encoded protein: CSARTVGEAFF. This rearrangement joins TRBV20-1 to TRBJ1-1, with unresolved D. The V and J ends lost 3 bases and 7 bases respectively, with 9 bases between them. Germline V gene data show CDR1 as DFQATT and CDR2 as SNEGSKA (reference sequence). The CDR3 consists of 11 residues.

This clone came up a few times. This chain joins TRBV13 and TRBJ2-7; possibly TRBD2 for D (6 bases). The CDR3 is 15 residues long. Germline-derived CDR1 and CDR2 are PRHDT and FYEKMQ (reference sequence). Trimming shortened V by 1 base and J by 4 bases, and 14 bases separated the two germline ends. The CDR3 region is CASSLVRLAIYEQYF. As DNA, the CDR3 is TGTGCCAGCAGCTTAGTACGGCTAGCGATTTACGAGCAGTACTTC. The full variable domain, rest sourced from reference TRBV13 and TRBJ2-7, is AAGVIQSPRHLIKEKRETATLKCYPIPRHDTVYWYQQGPGQDPQFLISFYEKMQSDKGSIPDRFSAQQFSDYHSELNMSSLELGDSALYFCASSLVRLAIYEQYFGPGTRLTVT.

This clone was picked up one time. The CDR3 bases are TGTGCCAGCAGCCAGTTGGGACAGCGGTCACCCCTCCACTTT. Translation: CASSQLGQRSPLHF. The chain is built from TRBV28 and TRBJ1-6; 7 bases line up with TRBD1. Looked up from germline, CDR1 is MDHEN and CDR2 is SYDVKM. Unmatched junction bases numbered 9, after V lost 6 bases and J lost 10 bases. The CDR3 has 14 residues.

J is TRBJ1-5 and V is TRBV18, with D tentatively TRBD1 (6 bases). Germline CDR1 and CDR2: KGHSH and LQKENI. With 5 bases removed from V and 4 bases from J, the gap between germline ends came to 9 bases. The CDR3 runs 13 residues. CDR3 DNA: TGTGCCAGCTCAGGGGGGGCTAATCAGCCCCAGCATTTT. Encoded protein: CASSGGANQPQHF.

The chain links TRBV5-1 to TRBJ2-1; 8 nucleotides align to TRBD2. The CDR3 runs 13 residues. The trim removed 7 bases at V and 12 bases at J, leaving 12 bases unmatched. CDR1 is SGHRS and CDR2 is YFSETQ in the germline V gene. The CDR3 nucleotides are TGCGCCAGCTCGCGGGGGGAGTCCCTAGGGCAGTTCTTC. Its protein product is CASSRGESLGQFF.

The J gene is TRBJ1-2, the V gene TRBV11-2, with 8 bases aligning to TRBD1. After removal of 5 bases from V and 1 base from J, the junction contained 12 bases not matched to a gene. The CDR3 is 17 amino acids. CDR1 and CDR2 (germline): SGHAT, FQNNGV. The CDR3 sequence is CASSLGRDRRLNYGYTF. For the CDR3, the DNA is TGTGCCAGCAGCCTTGGTCGGGACAGGCGACTTAACTATGGCTACACCTTC.

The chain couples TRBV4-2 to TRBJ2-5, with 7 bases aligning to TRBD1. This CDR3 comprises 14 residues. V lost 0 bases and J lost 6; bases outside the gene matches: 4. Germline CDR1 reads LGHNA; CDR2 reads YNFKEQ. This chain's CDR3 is CASSQDLQGQTQYF. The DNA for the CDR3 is TGTGCCAGCAGCCAAGATTTACAGGGGCAGACCCAGTACTTC.

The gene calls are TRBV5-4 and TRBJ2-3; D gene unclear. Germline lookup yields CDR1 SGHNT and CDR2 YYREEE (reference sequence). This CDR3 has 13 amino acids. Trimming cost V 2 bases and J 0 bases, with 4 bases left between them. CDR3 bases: TGTGCCAGCAGCTTATCTAGCACAGATACGCAGTATTTT. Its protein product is CASSLSSTDTQYF.

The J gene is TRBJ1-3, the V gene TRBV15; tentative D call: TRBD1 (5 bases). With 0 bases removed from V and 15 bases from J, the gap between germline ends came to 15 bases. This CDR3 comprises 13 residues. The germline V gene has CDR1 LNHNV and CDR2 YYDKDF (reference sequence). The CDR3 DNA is TGTGCCACCAGCAGAGATCAGGAGACAGATCGATATTTT. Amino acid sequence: CATSRDQETDRYF.